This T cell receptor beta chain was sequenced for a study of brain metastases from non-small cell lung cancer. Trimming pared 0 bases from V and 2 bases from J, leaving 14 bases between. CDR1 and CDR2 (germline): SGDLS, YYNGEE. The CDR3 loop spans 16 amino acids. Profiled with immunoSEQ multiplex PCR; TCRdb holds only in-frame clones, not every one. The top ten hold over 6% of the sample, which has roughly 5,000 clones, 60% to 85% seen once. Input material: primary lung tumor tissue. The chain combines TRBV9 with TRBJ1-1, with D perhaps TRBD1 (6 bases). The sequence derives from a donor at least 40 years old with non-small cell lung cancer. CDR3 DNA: TGTGCCAGCAGCGTAGCTCCTTTACAGGGTAACACTGAAGCTTTCTTT. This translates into CASSVAPLQGNTEAFF.